This T cell receptor beta chain comes out of a study of graft-versus-host responses after intestinal transplantation. Overall study: Each patient got anti-thymocyte globulin induction, then tacrolimus and steroids for roughly 3 years. Study-level findings and limits: Recipient-marrow GvH clones were detected, some having first appeared in ileum or blood. Graft-versus-host to host-versus-graft clonal ratios in allografts were high in patients with graft-donor T cell macrochimerism. Early post-transplant declines in HvG were associated with peak levels of circulating GvH clones.

In the case of this clone: Its antigen remains unidentified.

This CDR3 region has 16 residues. Looked up from germline, CDR1 is WSHSY and CDR2 is SAAADI. V dropped 0 bases and J dropped 5; count of bases not matched to a gene: 6. Sequenced by immunoSEQ multiplex PCR; TCRdb stores in-frame clones only, minus some. The sample lists roughly 92,000 clones, 85% to 90% seen once, with around 0.1% in the top ten. This TCR came from a human donor who received an intestinal transplant. This chain uses TRBV10-2 with TRBJ2-3; 9 nucleotides line up with TRBD2. The sample was unstimulated CD4+ T cells sorted from spleen or lymph node cells, taken before intestinal transplant. The DNA for the CDR3 is TGCGCCAGCAGTGAGTCGGGGCGGGGGGGCCGAGATACGCAGTATTTT. It specifies CASSESGRGGRDTQYF.